A selection of T cell receptor beta chains follows, all from one sample in a study of chemoradiotherapy in HPV16-positive cancers. Measured with immunoSEQ multiplex PCR; TCRdb has only the in-frame clones, and not every one. The table has roughly 6,400 clones, 80% to 90% seen once. The input for sequencing was tumor tissue, taken from a patient who underwent chemoradiotherapy. These receptors were taken from a human donor with HPV-associated anogenital cancer. Both conserved end residues are part of each CDR3. A D gene is named only where the DNA matches it firmly. The size entry is marked missing in some rows and otherwise reads once, few, many or a size class.

>TRBJ2-5|few|NA|TRBV5-1
CASSLGGQETQYF
TGCGCCAGCAGCTTGGGGGGACAAGAGACCCAGTACTTC
>TRBJ2-7|NA|TRBD2|TRBV19
CASSIGLAGEYEQYF
TGTGCCAGTAGTATCGGTCTAGCGGGAGAGTACGAGCAGTACTTC
>TRBJ2-7|NA|NA|TRBV6-1
CASSERADLGYEQYF
TGTGCCAGCAGTGAAAGGGCTGACTTGGGCTACGAGCAGTACTTC
>TRBJ2-3|NA|NA|TRBV27
CASSLRDTQYF
TGTGCCAGCAGTTTACGAGATACGCAGTATTTT
>TRBJ2-2|NA|NA|TRBV10-3
CAIRGQERNTGELFF
TGTGCCATCAGGGGACAAGAACGGAACACCGGGGAGCTGTTTTTT
>TRBJ1-1|NA|TRBD1|TRBV9
CASSATGAESRANTEAFF
TGTGCCAGCAGCGCTACAGGGGCCGAATCTAGGGCGAACACTGAAGCTTTCTTT
>TRBJ2-7|few|NA|TRBV27
CASSAGPSRPTYEQYF
TGTGCCAGCTCAGCGGGCCCTTCTCGACCCACCTACGAGCAGTACTTC
>TRBJ1-1|NA|NA|TRBV6-5
CASLTGAGRTEAFF
TGTGCCAGCCTTACAGGCGCGGGGCGCACTGAAGCTTTCTTT
>TRBJ1-1|NA|NA|TRBV4-2
CASSLAWTRGAFF
TGTGCCAGCAGTCTTGCCTGGACCAGGGGAGCTTTCTTT
>TRBJ2-4|NA|NA|TRBV28
CASSLGGVGIAKNIQYF
TGTGCCAGCAGTTTAGGAGGAGTCGGTATAGCCAAAAACATTCAGTACTTC
>TRBJ1-2|NA|NA|TRBV7-9
CAIESGGFHTF
TGTGCCATAGAGTCGGGGGGCTTCCACACCTTC
>TRBJ2-2|once|TRBD2|TRBV7-3
CASSSGSRTGELFF
TGTGCCAGCAGTAGCGGGAGTAGGACTGGGGAGCTGTTTTTT
>TRBJ2-3|NA|TRBD2|TRBV7-6
CASSLVGTSGSGTDTQYF
TGTGCCAGCAGCTTAGTCGGGACTAGCGGGAGTGGTACAGATACGCAGTATTTT
>TRBJ2-7|NA|TRBD2|TRBV12-5
CASAPTSGRGEQYF
TGTGCTAGTGCCCCGACTAGCGGGAGAGGCGAGCAGTACTTC
>TRBJ2-1|NA|NA|TRBV4-1
CASSQDLGPNEQFF
TGCGCCAGCAGCCAAGATTTAGGGCCAAATGAGCAGTTCTTC
>TRBJ2-7|NA|NA|TRBV6-6
CASSYSDEQYF
TGTGCCAGCAGTTACTCCGACGAGCAGTACTTC
>TRBJ1-2|NA|NA|TRBV19
CASEPGRMHYGYTF
TGTGCCAGTGAGCCAGGCCGCATGCACTATGGCTACACCTTC
>TRBJ1-1|NA|NA|TRBV18
CASSPDVVPEAFF
TGTGCCAGCTCACCCGATGTGGTGCCTGAAGCTTTCTTT
>TRBJ1-4|NA|NA|TRBV28
CASSFSDTINEKLFF
TGTGCCAGCAGTTTTTCAGACACCATTAATGAAAAACTGTTTTTT
>TRBJ2-3|NA|TRBD2|TRBV9
CASSALPLAGVLDTQYF
TGTGCCAGCAGCGCACTCCCCCTAGCGGGAGTCTTAGATACGCAGTATTTT
>TRBJ2-7|once|NA|TRBV19
CASSPSVKYEQYF
TGTGCCAGTAGTCCCAGTGTAAAATACGAGCAGTACTTC
>TRBJ2-6|NA|TRBD1|TRBV5-8
CASIDRAYSGANVLTF
TGTGCCAGCATCGACAGGGCCTACTCTGGGGCCAACGTCCTGACTTTC
>TRBJ2-2|NA|NA|TRBV7-9
CASSLPLGANTGELFF
TGTGCCAGCAGCTTACCTCTGGGGGCGAACACCGGGGAGCTGTTTTTT
>TRBJ1-1|NA|TRBD1|TRBV7-9
CASSPTSPGQGVKGAFF
TGTGCCAGCAGCCCGACATCGCCGGGACAGGGAGTAAAGGGTGCTTTCTTT